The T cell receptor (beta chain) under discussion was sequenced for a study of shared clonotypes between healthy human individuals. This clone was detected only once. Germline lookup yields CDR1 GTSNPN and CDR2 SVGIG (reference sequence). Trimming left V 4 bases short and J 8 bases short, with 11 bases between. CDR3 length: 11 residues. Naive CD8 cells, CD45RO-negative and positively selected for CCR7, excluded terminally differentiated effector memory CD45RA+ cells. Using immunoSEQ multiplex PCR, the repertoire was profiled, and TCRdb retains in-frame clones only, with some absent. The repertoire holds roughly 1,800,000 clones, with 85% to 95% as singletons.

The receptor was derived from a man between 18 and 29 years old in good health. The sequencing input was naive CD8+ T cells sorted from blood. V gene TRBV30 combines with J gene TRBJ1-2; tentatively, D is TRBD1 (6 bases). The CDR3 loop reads CAWTGAGGYTF. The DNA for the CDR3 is TGTGCCTGGACAGGGGCCGGAGGCTACACCTTC.